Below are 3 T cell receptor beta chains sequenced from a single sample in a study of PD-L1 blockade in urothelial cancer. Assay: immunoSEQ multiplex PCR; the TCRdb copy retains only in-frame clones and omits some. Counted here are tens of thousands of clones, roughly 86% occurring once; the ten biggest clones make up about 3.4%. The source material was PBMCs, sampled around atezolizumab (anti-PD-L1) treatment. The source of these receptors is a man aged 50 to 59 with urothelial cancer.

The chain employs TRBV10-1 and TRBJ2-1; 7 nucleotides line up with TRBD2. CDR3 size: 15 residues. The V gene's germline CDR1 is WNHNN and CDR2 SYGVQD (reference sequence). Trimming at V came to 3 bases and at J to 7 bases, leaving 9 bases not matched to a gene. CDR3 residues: CASSEWGGSMNEQFF. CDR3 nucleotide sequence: TGCGCCAGCAGTGAATGGGGGGGTAGTATGAATGAGCAGTTCTTC.

CDR3 sequence reads: CASSSAGQGYRDTEAFF. The CDR3 bases are TGCGCCAGCAGCTCGGCGGGACAGGGGTATCGCGACACTGAAGCTTTCTTT. The chain recombines TRBV5-1 with TRBJ1-1; TRBD1 matches at 10 bases. Germline V CDR1 and CDR2: SGHRS, YFSETQ. This CDR3 region has 17 residues. Germline trimming cut 3 bases from V and 3 bases from J; bases unmatched to any gene: 11.

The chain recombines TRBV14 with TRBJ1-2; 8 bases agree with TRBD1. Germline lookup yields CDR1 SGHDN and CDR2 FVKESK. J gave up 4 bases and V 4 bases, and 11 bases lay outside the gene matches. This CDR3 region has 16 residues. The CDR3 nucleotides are TGTGCCAGCAGCCCGCGCCTAACAGGGGGAAGCTATGGCTACACCTTC. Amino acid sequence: CASSPRLTGGSYGYTF.